The entry below gives a single T cell receptor (beta chain) sequence along with its context. Germline values: CDR1 MDHEN, CDR2 SYDVKM. V was pared by 6 bases and J by 3 bases, with 18 bases between. The CDR3 loop spans 16 amino acids. Authors' data handling: From reference gene primer amplification, estimates of nucleated cell counts were derived. TCRdb keeps only in-frame clones here, not all; method: immunoSEQ multiplex PCR. The DNA gave D and trimming, while V, J and clone size come from that table. Here the sample spans about 140,000 clones, around 81% being singletons. This sample is part of a study of blood T cell repertoires in COVID-19. For the study at large: Spain, Italy and the United States supplied samples that represented acute and convalescent COVID-19. T cells, B-cell-depleted T cells, or PBMCs provided the cDNA or gDNA that served as material.

Source material: peripheral blood. This receptor was obtained from a human donor in a cohort sampled during active COVID-19. The V and J genes are TRBV28 and TRBJ1-5; maybe TRBD1 (6 bases). The CDR3 sequence is CASSWGGGANNQPQHF. The CDR3 DNA is TGTGCCAGCAGCTGGGGCGGGGGCGCGAACAATCAGCCCCAGCATTTT.